A selection of T cell receptor beta chains follows, all from one sample in a study of beta chain features in type 1 diabetes. TCRdb's table, derived via immunoSEQ multiplex PCR, lists solely in-frame clones and lacks some. This table holds roughly 300,000 clones, less than 10% found once. The source material was central memory CD4+ T cells from blood. Receptors originate from a woman between 18 and 30 years old in good health. The CDR3 runs from the conserved cysteine through the conserved F or W. The order of the fields is clone size, D gene, V gene, J gene, CDR3 protein, CDR3 DNA. D genes are given only for firm matches. Clone size is shown for a subset of rows, as once, few, many or a class of expanded clone.

>-|-|TRBV19|TRBJ2-7
CASRASGGAYEQYF
TGTGCCAGTAGGGCCTCCGGAGGCGCCTACGAGCAGTACTTC
>-|TRBD2|TRBV27|TRBJ2-5
CASSRSGTSQETQYF
TGTGCCAGCAGTCGATCCGGGACTAGTCAAGAGACCCAGTACTTC
>few|TRBD2|TRBV7-9|TRBJ2-1
CASSLGLAGVDNEQFF
TGTGCCAGCAGCTTAGGACTAGCGGGAGTAGACAATGAGCAGTTCTTC
>few|TRBD2|TRBV15|TRBJ2-1
CATSDTGTSRNEQFF
TGTGCCACCAGCGATACCGGGACTAGCCGCAATGAGCAGTTCTTC
>few|-|TRBV11-2|TRBJ2-3
CASSLGHTGGGDTQYF
TGTGCCAGCAGCTTAGGTCATACCGGCGGAGGGGATACGCAGTATTTT
>few|-|TRBV10-2|TRBJ2-5
CASGLVETQYF
TGCGCCAGCGGGTTAGTAGAGACCCAGTACTTC
>-|TRBD2|TRBV28|TRBJ2-3
CASSLSPSGDTDTQYF
TGTGCCAGCAGTTTATCGCCTAGCGGGGACACAGATACGCAGTATTTT
>few|-|TRBV5-6|TRBJ1-1
CASSLGRRNTEAFF
TGTGCCAGCAGCTTGGGCAGAAGGAACACTGAAGCTTTCTTT
>few|-|TRBV4-3|TRBJ1-4
CASSQHRGTNEKLFF
TGCGCCAGCAGCCAACACCGTGGAACTAATGAAAAACTGTTTTTT
>few|-|TRBV7-7|TRBJ1-3
CASSGNTIYF
TGTGCTAGTTCTGGAAACACCATATATTTT